These 6 T cell receptor beta chains came from one sample sequenced in a study of blood T cell repertoires in COVID-19. The table came from immunoSEQ multiplex PCR; TCRdb's copy has only in-frame clones and leaves some out. The table includes about 440,000 clones, about 85% detected once. Sequencing used PBMCs or T cells enriched from blood (not recorded which). The receptors derive from a woman younger than 35 with acute COVID-19.

The chain links TRBV7-9 to TRBJ2-1; TRBD1 agrees at 8 bases. V was pared by 6 bases and J by 5 bases, with 9 bases of the junction left unmatched. Germline V lookup: CDR1 SEHNR, CDR2 FQNEAQ (reference sequence). CDR3 length equals 15 residues. The CDR3 loop reads CASSFTTGAHNEQFF. In nucleotides, the CDR3 is TGTGCCAGCAGTTTTACGACAGGGGCCCACAATGAGCAGTTCTTC. Full variable domain (rest looked up from reference TRBV7-9 and TRBJ2-1): DTGVSQNPRHKITKRGQNVTFRCDPISEHNRLYWYRQTLGQGPEFLTYFQNEAQLEKSRLLSDRFSAERPKGSFSTLEIQRTEQGDSAMYLCASSFTTGAHNEQFFGPGTRLTVL.

CDR3 DNA sequence: TGTGCCAGCAGCTTGCCCACAGGGGAAGGCGGCTACACCTTC. Protein: CASSLPTGEGGYTF. The J gene is TRBJ1-2, the V gene TRBV7-2; 7 bases match TRBD1. Germline V gene sequence: CDR1 SGHTA, CDR2 FQGNSA. The CDR3 contains 14 residues. V lost 3 bases and J lost 8; bases outside the gene matches: 9.

The J gene is TRBJ2-3, the V gene TRBV27; 10 nucleotides align to TRBD2. The trim removed 5 bases at V and 8 bases at J, leaving 10 bases unmatched. The CDR3 sequence is 15 residues long. The germline V gene encodes CDR1 MNHEY and CDR2 SMNVEV (reference sequence). This chain's CDR3 is CASSGSSGRNPTQYF. The CDR3 region has the DNA TGTGCCAGCAGTGGATCTAGCGGGAGAAATCCTACGCAGTATTTT.

The chain has TRBV19 and TRBJ2-5; 7 nucleotides agree with TRBD1. The CDR3 loop spans 13 amino acids. V shed 7 bases and J 5 bases; nucleotides not matched to a gene: 7. Germline lookup yields CDR1 LNHDA and CDR2 SQIVND (reference sequence). The CDR3 reads CASKAGGEETQYF. DNA for the CDR3: TGTGCCAGTAAGGCAGGGGGAGAGGAGACCCAGTACTTC.

The table lists this clone with a count of one. The chain has TRBV9 and TRBJ1-3, with TRBD1 as a possible D gene (6 bases). V shed 3 bases and J shed 0 bases, with 10 bases lying between them. The CDR3 consists of 15 residues. From germline, CDR1 is SGDLS and CDR2 YYNGEE. CDR3 sequence (DNA): TGTGCCAGCAGCGAATTACAGGGCTCTGGAAACACCATATATTTT. Encoded protein: CASSELQGSGNTIYF.

The chain carries TRBV28 and TRBJ1-5, with a tentative D call TRBD1 (5 bases). Deletions cut 3 bases from V and 4 bases from J, with 10 bases between. Germline CDR1 is MDHEN and CDR2 is SYDVKM. The CDR3 is made up of 14 amino acids. CDR3 bases: TGTGCCAGCAGTTTTAGGAGGGGAAATCAGCCCCAGCATTTT. Translation gives CASSFRRGNQPQHF. The full variable domain, in which reference TRBV28 and TRBJ1-5 provide the parts outside the CDR3, is DVKVTQSSRYLVKRTGEKVFLECVQDMDHENMFWYRQDPGLGLRLIYFSYDVKMKEKGDIPEGYSVSREKKERFSLILESASTNQTSMYLCASSFRRGNQPQHFGDGTRLSIL.